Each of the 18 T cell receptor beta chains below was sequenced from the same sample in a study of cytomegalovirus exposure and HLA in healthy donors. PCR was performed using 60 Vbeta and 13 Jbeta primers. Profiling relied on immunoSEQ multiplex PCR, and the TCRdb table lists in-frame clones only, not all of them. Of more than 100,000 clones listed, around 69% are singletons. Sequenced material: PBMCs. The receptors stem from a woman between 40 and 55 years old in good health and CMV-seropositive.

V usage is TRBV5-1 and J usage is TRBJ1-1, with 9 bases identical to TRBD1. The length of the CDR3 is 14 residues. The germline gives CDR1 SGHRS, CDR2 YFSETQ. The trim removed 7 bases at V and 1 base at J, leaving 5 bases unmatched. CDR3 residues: CASFQGQGNTEAFF. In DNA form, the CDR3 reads TGCGCCAGCTTCCAGGGACAGGGGAACACTGAAGCTTTCTTT.

In DNA form, the CDR3 reads TGTGCCAGCAGCTACTGGCGGGGGGGGGCACGGGGCTACGAGCAGTACTTC. Amino acids: CASSYWRGGARGYEQYF. The chain uses TRBV5-6 and TRBJ2-7, with TRBD2 matching over 9 bases. The CDR3 covers 17 residues. The J segment lost 3 bases and the V segment lost 3 bases, leaving 13 bases of the junction unmatched. Germline V CDR1 and CDR2: SGHDT, YYEEEE.

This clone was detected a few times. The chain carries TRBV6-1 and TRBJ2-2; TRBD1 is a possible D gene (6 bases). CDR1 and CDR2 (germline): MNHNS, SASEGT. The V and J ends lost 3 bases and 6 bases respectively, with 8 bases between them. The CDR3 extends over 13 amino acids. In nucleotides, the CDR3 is TGTGCCAGCAGTGACTGGACAGCCGGGGAGCTGTTTTTT. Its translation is CASSDWTAGELFF.

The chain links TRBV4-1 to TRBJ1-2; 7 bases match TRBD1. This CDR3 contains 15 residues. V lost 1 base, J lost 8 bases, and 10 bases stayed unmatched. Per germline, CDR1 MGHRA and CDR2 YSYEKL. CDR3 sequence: CASSQADRDSGGYTF. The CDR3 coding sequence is TGCGCCAGCAGCCAAGCGGACCGGGACAGTGGCGGCTACACCTTC.

This CDR3 reads CASSRLRGRTDTQYF. The CDR3 DNA follows: TGCGCCAGCAGCCGCCTCAGGGGAAGGACAGATACGCAGTATTTT. The V gene is TRBV4-1, the J gene TRBJ2-3; weak D call: TRBD1 (6 bases). The CDR3 spans 15 residues. CDR1 MGHRA and CDR2 YSYEKL come from the germline V gene. Trimming cost V 4 bases and J 3 bases, with 14 bases left between them.

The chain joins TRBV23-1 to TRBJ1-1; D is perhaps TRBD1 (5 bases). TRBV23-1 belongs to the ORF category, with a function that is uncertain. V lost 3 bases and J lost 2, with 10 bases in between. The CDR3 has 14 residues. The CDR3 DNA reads TGCGCCAGCAGTCACGTGACAGTTAACACTGAAGCTTTCTTT. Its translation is CASSHVTVNTEAFF.

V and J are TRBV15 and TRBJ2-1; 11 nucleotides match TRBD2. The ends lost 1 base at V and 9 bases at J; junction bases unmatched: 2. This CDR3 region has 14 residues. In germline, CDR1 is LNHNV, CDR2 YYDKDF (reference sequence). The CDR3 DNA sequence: TGTGCCACCAGCAGAGGTAGCGGGGGGGCTGAGCAGTTCTTC. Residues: CATSRGSGGAEQFF.

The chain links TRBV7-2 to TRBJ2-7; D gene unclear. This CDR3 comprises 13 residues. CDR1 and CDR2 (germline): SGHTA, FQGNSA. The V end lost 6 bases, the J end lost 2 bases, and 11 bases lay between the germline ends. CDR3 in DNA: TGTGCCAGCAGTTTTCCGTTCGCCTACGAGCAGTACTTC. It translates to CASSFPFAYEQYF.

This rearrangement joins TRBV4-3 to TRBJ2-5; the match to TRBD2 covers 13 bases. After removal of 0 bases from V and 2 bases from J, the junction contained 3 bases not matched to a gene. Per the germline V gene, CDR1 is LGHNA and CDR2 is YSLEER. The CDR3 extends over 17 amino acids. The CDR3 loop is CASSQELLAGGQETQYF. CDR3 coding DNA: TGCGCCAGCAGCCAAGAATTACTAGCGGGGGGGCAAGAGACCCAGTACTTC.

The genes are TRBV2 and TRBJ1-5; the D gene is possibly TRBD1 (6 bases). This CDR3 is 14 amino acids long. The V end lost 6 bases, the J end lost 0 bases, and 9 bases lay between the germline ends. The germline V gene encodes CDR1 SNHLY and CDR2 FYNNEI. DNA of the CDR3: TGTGCCAGCAGAGCAGGGGATAGCAATCAGCCCCAGCATTTT. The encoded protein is CASRAGDSNQPQHF.

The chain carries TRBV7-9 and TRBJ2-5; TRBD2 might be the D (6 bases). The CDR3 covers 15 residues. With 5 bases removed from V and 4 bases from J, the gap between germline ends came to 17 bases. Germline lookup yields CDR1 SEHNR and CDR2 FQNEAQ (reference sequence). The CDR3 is CASSAALGGGETQYF. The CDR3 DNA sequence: TGTGCCAGCAGCGCCGCGTTGGGAGGCGGAGAGACCCAGTACTTC.

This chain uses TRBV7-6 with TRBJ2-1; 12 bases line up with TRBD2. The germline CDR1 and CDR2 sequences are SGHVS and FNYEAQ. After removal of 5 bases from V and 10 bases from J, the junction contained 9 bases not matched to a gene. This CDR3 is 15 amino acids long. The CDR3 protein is CASSVTSGGRGEQFF. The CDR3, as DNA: TGTGCCAGCAGCGTCACTAGCGGGGGGAGAGGCGAGCAGTTCTTC. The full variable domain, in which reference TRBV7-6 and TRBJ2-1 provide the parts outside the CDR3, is GAGVSQSPRYKVTKRGQDVALRCDPISGHVSLYWYRQALGQGPEFLTYFNYEAQQDKSGLPNDRFSAERPEGSISTLTIQRTEQRDSAMYRCASSVTSGGRGEQFFGPGTRLTVL.

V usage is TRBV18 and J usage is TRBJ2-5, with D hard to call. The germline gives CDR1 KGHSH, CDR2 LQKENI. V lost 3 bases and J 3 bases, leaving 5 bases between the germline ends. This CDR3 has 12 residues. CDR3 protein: CASSPAEETQYF. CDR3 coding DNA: TGTGCCAGCTCACCGGCGGAAGAGACCCAGTACTTC.

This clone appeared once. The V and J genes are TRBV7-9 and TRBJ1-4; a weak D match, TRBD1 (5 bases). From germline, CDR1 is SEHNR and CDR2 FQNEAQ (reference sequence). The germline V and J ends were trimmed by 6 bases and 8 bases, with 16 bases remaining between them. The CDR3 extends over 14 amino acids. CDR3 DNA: TGTGCCAGCAGGCGGACTCCCCGGGGGGAAAAACTGTTTTTT. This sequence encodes CASRRTPRGEKLFF.

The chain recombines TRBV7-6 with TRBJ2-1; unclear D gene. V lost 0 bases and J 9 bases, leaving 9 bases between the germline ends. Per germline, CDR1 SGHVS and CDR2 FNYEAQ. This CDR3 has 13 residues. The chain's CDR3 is CASSLAGMGEQFF. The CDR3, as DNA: TGTGCCAGCAGCTTAGCGGGCATGGGTGAGCAGTTCTTC.

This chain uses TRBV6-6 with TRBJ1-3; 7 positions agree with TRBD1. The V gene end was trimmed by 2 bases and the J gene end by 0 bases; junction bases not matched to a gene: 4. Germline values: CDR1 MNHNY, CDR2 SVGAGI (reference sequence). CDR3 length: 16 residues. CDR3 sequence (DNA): TGTGCCAGCAGTTACCAGGGGGTCACCTCTGGAAACACCATATATTTT. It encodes CASSYQGVTSGNTIYF.

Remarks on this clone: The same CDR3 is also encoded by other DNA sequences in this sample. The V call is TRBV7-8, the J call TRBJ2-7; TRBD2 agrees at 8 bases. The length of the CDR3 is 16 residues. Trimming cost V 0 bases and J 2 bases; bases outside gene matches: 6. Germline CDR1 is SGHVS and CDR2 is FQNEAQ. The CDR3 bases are TGTGCCAGCAGCTTAGCGAGGGCGGGGGGAACCTACGAGCAGTACTTC. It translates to CASSLARAGGTYEQYF.

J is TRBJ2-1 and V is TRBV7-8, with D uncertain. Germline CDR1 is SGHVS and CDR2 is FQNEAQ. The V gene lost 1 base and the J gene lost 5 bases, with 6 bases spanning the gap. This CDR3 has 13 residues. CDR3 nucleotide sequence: TGTGCCAGCAGCTTAGACAGCAACAATGAGCAGTTCTTC. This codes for CASSLDSNNEQFF.